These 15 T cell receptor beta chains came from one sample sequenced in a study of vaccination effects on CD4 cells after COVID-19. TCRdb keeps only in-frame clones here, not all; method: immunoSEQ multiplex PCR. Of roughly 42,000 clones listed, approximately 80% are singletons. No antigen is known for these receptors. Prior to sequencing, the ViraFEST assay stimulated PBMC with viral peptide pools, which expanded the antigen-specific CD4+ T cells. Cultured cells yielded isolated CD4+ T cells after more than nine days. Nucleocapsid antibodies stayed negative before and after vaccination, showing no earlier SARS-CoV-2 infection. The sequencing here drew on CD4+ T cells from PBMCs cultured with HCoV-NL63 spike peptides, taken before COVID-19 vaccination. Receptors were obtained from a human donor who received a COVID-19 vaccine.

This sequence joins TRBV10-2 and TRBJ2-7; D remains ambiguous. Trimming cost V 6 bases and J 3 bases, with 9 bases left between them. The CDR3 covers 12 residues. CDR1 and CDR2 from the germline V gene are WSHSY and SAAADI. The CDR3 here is CASRNFDYEQYV. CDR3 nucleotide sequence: TGCGCCAGCAGGAATTTCGACTACGAGCAGTACGTC.

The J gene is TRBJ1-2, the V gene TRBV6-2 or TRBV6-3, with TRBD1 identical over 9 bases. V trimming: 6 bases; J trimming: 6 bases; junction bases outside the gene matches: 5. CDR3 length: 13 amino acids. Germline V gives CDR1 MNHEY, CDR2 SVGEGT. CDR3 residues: CASSLQGAHGYTF. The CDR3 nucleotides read TGTGCCAGCAGCTTACAGGGGGCGCATGGCTACACCTTC.

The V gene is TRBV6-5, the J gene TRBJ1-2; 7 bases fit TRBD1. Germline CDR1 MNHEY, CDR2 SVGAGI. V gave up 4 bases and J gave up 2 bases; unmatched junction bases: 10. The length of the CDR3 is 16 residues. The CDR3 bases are TGTGCCAGCAGTTGGGCTTCACAGGGGCGGAACTATGGCTACACCTTC. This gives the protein CASSWASQGRNYGYTF.

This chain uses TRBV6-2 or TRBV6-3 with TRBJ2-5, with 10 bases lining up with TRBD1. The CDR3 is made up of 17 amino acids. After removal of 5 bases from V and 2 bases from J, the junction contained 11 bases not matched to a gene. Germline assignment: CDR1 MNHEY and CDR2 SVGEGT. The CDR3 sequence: CASSNPGTGAIQETQYF. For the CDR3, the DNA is TGTGCCAGCAGTAACCCGGGGACAGGGGCTATACAAGAGACCCAGTACTTC.

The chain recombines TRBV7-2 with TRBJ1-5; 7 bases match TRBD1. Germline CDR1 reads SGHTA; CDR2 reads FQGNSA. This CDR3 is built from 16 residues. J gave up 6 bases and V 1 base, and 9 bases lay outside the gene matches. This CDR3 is CASSLVPTGAGQPQHF. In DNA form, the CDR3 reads TGTGCCAGCAGCTTAGTCCCCACAGGGGCGGGTCAGCCCCAGCATTTT.

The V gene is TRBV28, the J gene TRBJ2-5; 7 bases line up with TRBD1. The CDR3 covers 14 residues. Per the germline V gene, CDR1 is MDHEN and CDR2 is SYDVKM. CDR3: CAVGGAATGETQYF. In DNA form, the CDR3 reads TGTGCGGTAGGGGGCGCGGCTACGGGAGAGACCCAGTACTTC. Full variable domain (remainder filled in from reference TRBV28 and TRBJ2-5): DVKVTQSSRYLVKRTGEKVFLECVQDMDHENMFWYRQDPGLGLRLIYFSYDVKMKEKGDIPEGYSVSREKKERFSLILESASTNQTSMYLCAVGGAATGETQYFGPGTRLLVL.

CDR3 residues: CASSFGTATSTDTQYF. CDR3 nucleotide sequence: TGTGCCAGCAGCTTCGGGACAGCAACTAGCACAGATACGCAGTATTTT. This chain uses TRBV7-2 with TRBJ2-3; 7 nucleotides agree with TRBD1. Germline V gene lookup returns CDR1 SGHTA and CDR2 FQGNSA. V was pared by 3 bases and J by 0 bases, with 6 bases of the junction left unmatched. CDR3 size: 16 residues. Using reference TRBV7-2 and TRBJ2-3 for the parts outside the CDR3, the full variable domain is GAGVSQSPSNKVTEKGKDVELRCDPISGHTALYWYRQSLGQGLEFLIYFQGNSAPDKSGLPSDRFSAERTGGSVSTLTIQRTQQEDSAVYLCASSFGTATSTDTQYFGPGTRLTVL.

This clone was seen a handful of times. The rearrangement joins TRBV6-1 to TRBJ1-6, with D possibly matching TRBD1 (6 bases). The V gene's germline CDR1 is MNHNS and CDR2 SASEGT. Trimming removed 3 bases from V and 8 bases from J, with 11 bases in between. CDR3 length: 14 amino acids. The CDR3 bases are TGTGCCAGCAGTGACAGGGGTCGGGATTCACCCCTCCACTTT. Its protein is CASSDRGRDSPLHF.

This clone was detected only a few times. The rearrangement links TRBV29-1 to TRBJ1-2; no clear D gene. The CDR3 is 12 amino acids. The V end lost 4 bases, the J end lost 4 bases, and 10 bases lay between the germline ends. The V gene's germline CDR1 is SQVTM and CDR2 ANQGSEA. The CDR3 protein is CSVVLGFYGYTF. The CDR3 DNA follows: TGCAGCGTTGTTTTAGGGTTCTATGGCTACACCTTC.

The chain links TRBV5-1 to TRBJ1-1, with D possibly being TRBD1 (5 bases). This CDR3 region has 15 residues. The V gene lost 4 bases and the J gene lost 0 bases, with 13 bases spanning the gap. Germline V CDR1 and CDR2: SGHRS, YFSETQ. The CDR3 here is CASSPGHSMNTEAFF. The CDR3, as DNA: TGCGCCAGCAGCCCGGGGCATTCTATGAACACTGAAGCTTTCTTT.

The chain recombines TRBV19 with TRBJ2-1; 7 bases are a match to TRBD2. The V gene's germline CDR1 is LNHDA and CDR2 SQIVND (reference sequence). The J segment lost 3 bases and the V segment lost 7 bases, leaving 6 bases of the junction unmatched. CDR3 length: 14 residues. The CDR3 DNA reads TGTGCCAGTACTAGCGGAACTATCTACAATGAGCAGTTCTTC. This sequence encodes CASTSGTIYNEQFF.

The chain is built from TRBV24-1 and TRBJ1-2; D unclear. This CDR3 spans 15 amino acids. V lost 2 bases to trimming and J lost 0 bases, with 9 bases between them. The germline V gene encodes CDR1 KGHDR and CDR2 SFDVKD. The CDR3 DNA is TGTGCCACCAGTGATTCCAACAGCGCTAACTATGGCTACACCTTC. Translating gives CATSDSNSANYGYTF.

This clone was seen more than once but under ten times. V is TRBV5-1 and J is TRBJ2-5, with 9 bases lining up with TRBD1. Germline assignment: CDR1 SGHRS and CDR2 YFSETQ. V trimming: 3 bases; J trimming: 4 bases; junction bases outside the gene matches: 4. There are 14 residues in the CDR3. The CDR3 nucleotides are TGCGCCAGCAGCTCCAGGACAGGGGCAGAGACCCAGTACTTC. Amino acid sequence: CASSSRTGAETQYF.

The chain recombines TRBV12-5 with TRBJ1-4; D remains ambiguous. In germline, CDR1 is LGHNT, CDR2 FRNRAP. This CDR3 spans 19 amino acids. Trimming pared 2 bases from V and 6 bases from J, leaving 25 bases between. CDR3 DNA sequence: TGTGCTAGTGGTTTGATACCCGACGGCAGGTCGGCGGGTGATGAAAAACTGTTTTTT. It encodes CASGLIPDGRSAGDEKLFF.

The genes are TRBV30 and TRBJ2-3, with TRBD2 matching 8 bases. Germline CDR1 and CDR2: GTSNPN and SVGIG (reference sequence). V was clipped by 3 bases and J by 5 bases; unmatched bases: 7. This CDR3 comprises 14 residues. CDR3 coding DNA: TGTGCCTGGAGCGGGGGGGGGTATGAAGATACGCAGTATTTT. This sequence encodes CAWSGGGYEDTQYF.